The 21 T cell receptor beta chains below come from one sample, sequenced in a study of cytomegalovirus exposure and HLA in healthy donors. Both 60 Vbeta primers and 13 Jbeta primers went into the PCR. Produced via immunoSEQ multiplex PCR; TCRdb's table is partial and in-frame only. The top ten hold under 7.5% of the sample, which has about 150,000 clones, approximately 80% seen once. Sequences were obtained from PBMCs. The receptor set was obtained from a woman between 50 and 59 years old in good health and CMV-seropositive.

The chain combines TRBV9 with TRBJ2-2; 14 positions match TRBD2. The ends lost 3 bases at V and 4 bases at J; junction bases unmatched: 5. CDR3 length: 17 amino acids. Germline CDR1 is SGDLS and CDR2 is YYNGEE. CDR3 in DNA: TGTGCCAGCAGCGCTCTCGGACTAGCGGGGGGCACCGGGGAGCTGTTTTTT. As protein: CASSALGLAGGTGELFF.

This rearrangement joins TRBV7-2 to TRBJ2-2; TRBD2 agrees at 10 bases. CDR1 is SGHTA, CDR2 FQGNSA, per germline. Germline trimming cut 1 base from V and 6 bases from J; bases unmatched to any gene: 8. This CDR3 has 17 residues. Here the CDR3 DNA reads TGTGCCAGCAGCTTAGTCCCAGCGGGGGGGCGGGCCGGGGAGCTGTTTTTT. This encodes CASSLVPAGGRAGELFF.

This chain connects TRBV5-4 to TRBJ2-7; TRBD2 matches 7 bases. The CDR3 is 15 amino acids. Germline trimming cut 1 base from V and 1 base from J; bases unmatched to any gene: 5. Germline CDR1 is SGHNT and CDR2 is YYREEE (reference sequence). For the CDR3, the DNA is TGTGCCAGCAGCTTGACGGGGGGAAAGTCCTACGAGCAGTACTTC. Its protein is CASSLTGGKSYEQYF.

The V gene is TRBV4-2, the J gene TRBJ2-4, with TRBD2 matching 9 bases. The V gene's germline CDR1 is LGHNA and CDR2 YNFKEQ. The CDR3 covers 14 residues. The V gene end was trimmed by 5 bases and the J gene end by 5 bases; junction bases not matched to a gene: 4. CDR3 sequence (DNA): TGTGCCAGCAGCTACGGGACTAGCCAAAACATTCAGTACTTC. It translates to CASSYGTSQNIQYF.

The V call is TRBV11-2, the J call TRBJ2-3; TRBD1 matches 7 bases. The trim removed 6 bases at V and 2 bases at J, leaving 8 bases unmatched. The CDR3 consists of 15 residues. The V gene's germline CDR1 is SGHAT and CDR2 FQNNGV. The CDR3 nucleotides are TGTGCCAGCAGGAGCCCGAGGGGGCTCACAGATACGCAGTATTTT. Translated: CASRSPRGLTDTQYF.

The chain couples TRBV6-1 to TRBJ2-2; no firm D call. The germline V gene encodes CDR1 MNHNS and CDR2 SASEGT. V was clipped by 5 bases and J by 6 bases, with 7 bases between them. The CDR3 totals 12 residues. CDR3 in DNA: TGTGCCAGCAGTTATTTTCCCGGGGAGCTGTTTTTT. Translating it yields CASSYFPGELFF.

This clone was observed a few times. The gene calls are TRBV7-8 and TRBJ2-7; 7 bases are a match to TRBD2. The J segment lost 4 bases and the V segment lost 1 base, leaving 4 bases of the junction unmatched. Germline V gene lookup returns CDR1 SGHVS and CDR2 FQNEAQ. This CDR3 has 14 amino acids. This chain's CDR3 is CASSLGGLVYEQYF. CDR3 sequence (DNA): TGTGCCAGCAGCTTAGGAGGACTAGTATACGAGCAGTACTTC.

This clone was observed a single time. CDR3 protein: CASSSLTSGGTGEETQYF. The DNA of the CDR3 is TGTGCCAGCAGCTCACTGACTAGCGGGGGGACGGGAGAGGAGACCCAGTACTTC. This sequence joins TRBV7-2 and TRBJ2-5, with 13 bases aligning to TRBD2. V was clipped by 4 bases and J by 5 bases; unmatched bases: 13. This CDR3 contains 18 residues. Germline lookup yields CDR1 SGHTA and CDR2 FQGNSA.

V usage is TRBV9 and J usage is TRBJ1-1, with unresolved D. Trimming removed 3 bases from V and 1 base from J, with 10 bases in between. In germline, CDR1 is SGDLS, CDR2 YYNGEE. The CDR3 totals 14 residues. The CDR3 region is CASSGPPENTEAFF. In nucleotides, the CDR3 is TGTGCCAGCAGCGGTCCCCCAGAGAACACTGAAGCTTTCTTT.

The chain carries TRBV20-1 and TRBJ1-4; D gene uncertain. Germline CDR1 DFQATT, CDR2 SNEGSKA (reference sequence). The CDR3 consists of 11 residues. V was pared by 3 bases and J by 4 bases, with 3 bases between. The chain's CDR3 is CSASLNEKLFF. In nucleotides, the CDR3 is TGCAGTGCTAGCCTTAATGAAAAACTGTTTTTT.

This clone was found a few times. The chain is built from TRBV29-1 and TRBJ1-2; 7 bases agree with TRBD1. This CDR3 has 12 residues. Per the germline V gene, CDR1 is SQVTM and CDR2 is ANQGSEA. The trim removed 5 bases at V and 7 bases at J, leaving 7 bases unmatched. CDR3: CSVYSGTAGYTF. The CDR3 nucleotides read TGCAGCGTTTACAGTGGGACAGCTGGCTACACCTTC.

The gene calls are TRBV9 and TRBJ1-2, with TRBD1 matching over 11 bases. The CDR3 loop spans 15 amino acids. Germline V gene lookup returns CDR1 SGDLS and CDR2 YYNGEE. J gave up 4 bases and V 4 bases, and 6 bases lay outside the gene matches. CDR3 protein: CASSYGTGGLYGYTF. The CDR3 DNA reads TGTGCCAGCAGCTATGGGACAGGGGGGCTCTATGGCTACACCTTC. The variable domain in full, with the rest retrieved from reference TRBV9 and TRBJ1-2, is DSGVTQTPKHLITATGQRVTLRCSPRSGDLSVYWYQQSLDQGLQFLIQYYNGEERAKGNILERFSAQQFPDLHSELNLSSLELGDSALYFCASSYGTGGLYGYTFGSGTRLTVV.

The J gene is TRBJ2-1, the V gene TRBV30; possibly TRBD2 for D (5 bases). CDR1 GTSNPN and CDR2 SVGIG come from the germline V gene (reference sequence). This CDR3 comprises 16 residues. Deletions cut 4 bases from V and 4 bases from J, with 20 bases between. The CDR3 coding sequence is TGTGCCTGGACTACAGCCGGAGGCAGGCCGTACAATGAGCAGTTCTTC. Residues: CAWTTAGGRPYNEQFF.

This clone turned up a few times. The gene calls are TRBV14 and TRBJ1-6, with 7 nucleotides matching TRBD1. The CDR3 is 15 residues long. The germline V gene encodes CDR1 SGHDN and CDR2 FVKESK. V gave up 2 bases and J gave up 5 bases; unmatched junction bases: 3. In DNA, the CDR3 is TGTGCCAGCAGCCAATCAGGGGGTCATAATTCACCCCTCCACTTT. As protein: CASSQSGGHNSPLHF.

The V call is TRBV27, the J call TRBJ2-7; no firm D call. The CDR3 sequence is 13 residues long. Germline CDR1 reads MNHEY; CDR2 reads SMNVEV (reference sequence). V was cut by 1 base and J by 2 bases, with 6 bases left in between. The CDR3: CASSLFRTYEQYF. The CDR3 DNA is TGTGCCAGCAGTTTATTCAGGACCTACGAGCAGTACTTC.

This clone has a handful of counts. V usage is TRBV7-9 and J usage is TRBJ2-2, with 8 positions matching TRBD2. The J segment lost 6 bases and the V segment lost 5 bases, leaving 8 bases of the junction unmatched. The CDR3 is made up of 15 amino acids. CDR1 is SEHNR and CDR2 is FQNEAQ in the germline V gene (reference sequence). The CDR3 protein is CASSPGLEVSGELFF. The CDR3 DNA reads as TGTGCCAGCAGCCCGGGACTAGAGGTGTCCGGGGAGCTGTTTTTT.

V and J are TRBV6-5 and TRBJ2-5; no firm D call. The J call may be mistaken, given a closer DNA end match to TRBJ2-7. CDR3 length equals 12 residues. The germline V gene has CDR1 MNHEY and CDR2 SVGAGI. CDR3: CASSQTPYEQYF. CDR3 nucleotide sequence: TGTGCCAGCAGTCAAACCCCATACGAGCAGTACTTC.

CDR3 in DNA: TGTGCCAGCAGCTTGCCGACAGGGGAAAAACTGTTTTTT. Its protein product is CASSLPTGEKLFF. The chain couples TRBV5-6 to TRBJ1-4; TRBD1 matches at 7 bases. Germline lookup yields CDR1 SGHDT and CDR2 YYEEEE. J lost 8 bases, V lost 1 base, and 2 bases had no gene match. The CDR3 length is 13 residues.

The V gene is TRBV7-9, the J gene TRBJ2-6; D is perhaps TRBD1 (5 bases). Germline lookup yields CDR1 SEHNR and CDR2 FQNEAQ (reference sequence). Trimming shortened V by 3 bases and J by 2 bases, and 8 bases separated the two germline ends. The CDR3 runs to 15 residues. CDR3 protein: CASSFREAGANVLTF. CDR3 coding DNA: TGTGCCAGCAGCTTCAGGGAAGCTGGGGCCAACGTCCTGACTTTC.

This CDR3 reads CASSSRGGLGTFF. Here the CDR3 DNA reads TGTGCCAGCAGCTCCCGGGGGGGGTTGGGTACTTTCTTT. The V and J genes are TRBV5-6 and TRBJ1-1; D perhaps matches TRBD1 (5 bases). Germline assignment: CDR1 SGHDT and CDR2 YYEEEE. V was shortened by 3 bases and J by 12 bases, with 18 bases between the two germline ends. The CDR3 extends over 13 amino acids. Filled out from reference TRBV5-6 and TRBJ1-1, the complete variable domain reads DAGVTQSPTHLIKTRGQQVTLRCSPKSGHDTVSWYQQALGQGPQFIFQYYEEEERQRGNFPDRFSGHQFPNYSSELNVNALLLGDSALYLCASSSRGGLGTFFGQGTRLTVV.

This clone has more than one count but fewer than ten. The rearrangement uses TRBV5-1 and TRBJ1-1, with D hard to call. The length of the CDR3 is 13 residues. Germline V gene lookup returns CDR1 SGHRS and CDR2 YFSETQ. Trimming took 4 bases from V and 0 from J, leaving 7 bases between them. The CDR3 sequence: CASSPGMNTEAFF. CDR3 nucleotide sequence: TGCGCCAGCAGCCCCGGGATGAACACTGAAGCTTTCTTT.